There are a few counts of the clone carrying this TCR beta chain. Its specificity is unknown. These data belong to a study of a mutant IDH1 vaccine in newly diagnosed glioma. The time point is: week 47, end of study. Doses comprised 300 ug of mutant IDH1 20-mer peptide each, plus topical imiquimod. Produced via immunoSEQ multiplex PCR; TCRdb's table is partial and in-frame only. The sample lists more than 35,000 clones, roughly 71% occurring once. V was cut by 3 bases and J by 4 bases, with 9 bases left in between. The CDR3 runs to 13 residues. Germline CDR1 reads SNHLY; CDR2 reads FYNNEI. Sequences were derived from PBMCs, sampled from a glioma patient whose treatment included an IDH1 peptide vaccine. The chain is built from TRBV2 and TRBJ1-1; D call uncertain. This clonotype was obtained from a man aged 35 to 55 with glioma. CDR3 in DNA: TGTGCCAGCAGTGATTGGGGAACCACTGAAGCTTTCTTT. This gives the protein CASSDWGTTEAFF.